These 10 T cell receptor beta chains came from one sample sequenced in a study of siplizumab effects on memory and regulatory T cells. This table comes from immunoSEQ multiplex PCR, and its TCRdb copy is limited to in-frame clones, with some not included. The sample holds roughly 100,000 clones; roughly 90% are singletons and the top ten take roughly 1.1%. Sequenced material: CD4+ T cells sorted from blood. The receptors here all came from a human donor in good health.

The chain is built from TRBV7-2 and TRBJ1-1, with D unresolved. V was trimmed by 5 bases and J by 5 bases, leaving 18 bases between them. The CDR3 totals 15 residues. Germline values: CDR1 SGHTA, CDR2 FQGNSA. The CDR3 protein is CASSRTSIWGTEAFF. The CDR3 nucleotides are TGTGCCAGCAGCCGGACCTCCATCTGGGGAACTGAAGCTTTCTTT.

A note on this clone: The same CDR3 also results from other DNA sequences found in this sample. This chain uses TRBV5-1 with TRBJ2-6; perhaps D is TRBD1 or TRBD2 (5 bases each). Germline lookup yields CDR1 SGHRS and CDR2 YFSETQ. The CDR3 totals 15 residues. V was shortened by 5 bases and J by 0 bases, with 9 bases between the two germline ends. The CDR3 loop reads CASREGLSGANVLTF. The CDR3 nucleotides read TGCGCCAGCAGAGAGGGGCTCTCTGGGGCCAACGTCCTGACTTTC.

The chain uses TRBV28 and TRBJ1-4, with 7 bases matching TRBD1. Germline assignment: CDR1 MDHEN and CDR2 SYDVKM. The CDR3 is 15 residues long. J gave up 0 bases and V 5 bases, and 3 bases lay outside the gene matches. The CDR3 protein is CASSTQGATNEKLFF. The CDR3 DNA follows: TGTGCCAGCAGTACCCAGGGGGCAACTAATGAAAAACTGTTTTTT.

The CDR3 DNA reads as TGTGCCAGCTCACCCGGGATAGGGTGGAATGAGCAGTTCTTC. This sequence encodes CASSPGIGWNEQFF. The chain is built from TRBV18 and TRBJ2-1, with a possible D match to TRBD2 (5 bases). Deletions cut 3 bases from V and 7 bases from J, with 13 bases between. Germline V lookup: CDR1 KGHSH, CDR2 LQKENI. The CDR3 is 14 amino acids.

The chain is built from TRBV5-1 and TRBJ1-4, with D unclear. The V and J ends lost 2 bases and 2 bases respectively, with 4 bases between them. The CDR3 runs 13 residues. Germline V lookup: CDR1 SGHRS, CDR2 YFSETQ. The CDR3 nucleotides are TGCGCCAGCAGCTTATCCACTAATGAAAAACTGTTTTTT. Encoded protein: CASSLSTNEKLFF.

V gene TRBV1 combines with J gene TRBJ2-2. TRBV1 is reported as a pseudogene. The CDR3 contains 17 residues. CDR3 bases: TGCACCAGCAGCCGCCCGGGACCCTACAAATGGACCGGGGAGCTGTTTTTT. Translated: CTSSRPGPYKWTGELFF.

CDR3 region: CASSLFGDWQPQHF. The CDR3 DNA reads TGTGCCAGCAGTTTATTCGGGGATTGGCAGCCCCAGCATTTT. The gene calls are TRBV28 and TRBJ1-5; no firm D call. CDR1 and CDR2 from the germline V gene are MDHEN and SYDVKM. V lost 1 base to trimming and J lost 7 bases, with 11 bases between them. CDR3 size: 14 residues.

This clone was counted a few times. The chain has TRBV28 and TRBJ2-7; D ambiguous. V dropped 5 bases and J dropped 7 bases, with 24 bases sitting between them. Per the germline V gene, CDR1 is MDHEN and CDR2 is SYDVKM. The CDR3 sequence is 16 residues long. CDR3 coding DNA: TGTGCCAGCAGTCCGATTCACGGCTATGCCATAAGGGAGCAGTACTTC. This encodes CASSPIHGYAIREQYF.

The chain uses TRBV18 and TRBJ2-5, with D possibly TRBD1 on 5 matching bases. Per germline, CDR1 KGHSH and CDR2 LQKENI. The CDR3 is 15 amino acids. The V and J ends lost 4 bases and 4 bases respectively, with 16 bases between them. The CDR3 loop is CASSLKPGYGETQYF. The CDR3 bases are TGTGCCAGCTCACTGAAACCAGGGTATGGAGAGACCCAGTACTTC.

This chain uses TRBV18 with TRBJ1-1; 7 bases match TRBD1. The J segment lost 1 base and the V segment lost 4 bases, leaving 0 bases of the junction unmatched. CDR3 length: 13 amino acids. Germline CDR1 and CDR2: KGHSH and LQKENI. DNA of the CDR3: TGTGCCAGCTCACGGACAGGGAACACTGAAGCTTTCTTT. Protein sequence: CASSRTGNTEAFF.